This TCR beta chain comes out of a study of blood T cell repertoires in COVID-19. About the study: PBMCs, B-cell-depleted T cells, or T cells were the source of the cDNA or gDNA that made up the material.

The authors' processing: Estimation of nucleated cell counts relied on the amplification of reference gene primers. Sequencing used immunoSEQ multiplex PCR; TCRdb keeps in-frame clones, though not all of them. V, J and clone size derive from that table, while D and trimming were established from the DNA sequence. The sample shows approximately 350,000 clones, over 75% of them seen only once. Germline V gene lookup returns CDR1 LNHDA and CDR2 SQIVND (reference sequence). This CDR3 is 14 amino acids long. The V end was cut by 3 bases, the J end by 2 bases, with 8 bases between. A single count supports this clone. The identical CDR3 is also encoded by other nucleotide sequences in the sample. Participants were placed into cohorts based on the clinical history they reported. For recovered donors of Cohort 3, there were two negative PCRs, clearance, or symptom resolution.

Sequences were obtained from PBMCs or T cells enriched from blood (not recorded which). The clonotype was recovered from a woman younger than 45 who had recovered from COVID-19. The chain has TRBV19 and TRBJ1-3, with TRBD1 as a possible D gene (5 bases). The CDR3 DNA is TGTGCCAGTAGTATTGGAGGGGCTGGAAACACCATATATTTT. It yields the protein CASSIGGAGNTIYF.